This is a list of T cell receptor beta chains from one sample in a study of control samples from healthy donors and cancer patients. The assay was immunoSEQ multiplex PCR, and TCRdb's table has in-frame clones only and misses some. Among over 100,000 clones listed, about nine tenths were seen once. Sequencing was done on a sample of blood. All receptors come from a man between 18 and 35 years old in good health. CDR3s include the opening cysteine and the closing phenylalanine or tryptophan. Each record gives: clone size, D gene, J gene, V gene, CDR3 protein, CDR3 DNA. A D gene is named only where the DNA matches it firmly. Clone size is stated in some rows and not others, as once, few, many or a class when expanded.

>-|-|TRBJ1-1|TRBV19
CASSIRRLDTEAFF
TGTGCCAGTAGTATACGGAGACTAGACACTGAAGCTTTCTTT
>-|-|TRBJ2-4|TRBV11-2
CASSTPRGVINIQYF
TGTGCCAGCAGCACGCCCAGGGGAGTTATAAACATTCAGTACTTC
>-|-|TRBJ1-4|TRBV25-1
CASGDPWAEKLFF
TGTGCCAGCGGGGACCCGTGGGCTGAAAAACTGTTTTTT
>once|TRBD2|TRBJ2-1|TRBV13
CASSLGLAGGNEQFF
TGTGCCAGCAGCTTGGGACTAGCGGGGGGCAATGAGCAGTTCTTC
>-|-|TRBJ2-2|TRBV10-2
CASGGPAGHTGELFF
TGCGCCAGCGGGGGGCCCGCAGGACACACCGGGGAGCTGTTTTTT
>-|-|TRBJ1-5|TRBV14
CASSQESGYSVYSNQPQHF
TGTGCCAGCAGCCAAGAGTCGGGGTATTCCGTCTATAGCAATCAGCCCCAGCATTTT
>-|TRBD1|TRBJ1-3|TRBV19
CASSRFNRGSGNTIYF
TGTGCCAGTAGTAGATTCAACAGGGGCTCTGGAAACACCATATATTTT
>once|-|TRBJ2-5|TRBV11-3
CASSLVSGTQYF
TGTGCCAGCAGCTTAGTTTCAGGTACCCAGTACTTC
>-|-|TRBJ2-5|TRBV21-1
CASSPPGTECSQYF
TGTGCCAGCAGCCCACCTGGGACGGAGTGCTCCCAGTACTTC
>-|TRBD1|TRBJ1-4|TRBV19
CASPYRAGDRSNEKLFF
TGTGCCAGTCCCTACCGAGCCGGGGACAGATCTAATGAAAAACTGTTTTTT
>-|-|TRBJ2-7|TRBV21-1
CASSKEAVRPYEQYF
TGTGCCAGCAGCAAAGAGGCCGTCCGGCCATACGAGCAGTACTTC
>-|-|TRBJ2-5|TRBV3-1/TRBV3-2
CASSRGLEQETQYF
TGTGCCAGCAGCCGGGGACTGGAACAAGAGACCCAGTACTTC
>-|-|TRBJ2-7|TRBV30
CAWSGRNPYEQYF
TGTGCCTGGAGTGGCAGGAATCCCTACGAGCAGTACTTC
>once|-|TRBJ1-1|TRBV2
CASIAVTEAFF
TGTGCCAGCATCGCTGTCACTGAAGCTTTCTTT
>-|TRBD2|TRBJ2-3|TRBV5-1
CASSLDLAASLTDTQYF
TGCGCCAGCAGCTTGGATCTAGCGGCGTCCCTCACAGATACGCAGTATTTT
>-|TRBD1|TRBJ1-4|TRBV7-9
CASSPTGGAGEKLFF
TGTGCCAGCAGCCCCACAGGGGGCGCGGGTGAAAAACTGTTTTTT
>-|TRBD2|TRBJ2-3|TRBV9
CASSHPTSGGAGSTDTQYF
TGTGCCAGCAGCCACCCCACTAGCGGGGGGGCCGGTAGCACAGATACGCAGTATTTT
>-|-|TRBJ1-4|TRBV5-1
CASSLDATNEKLFF
TGCGCCAGCAGCTTGGATGCAACTAATGAAAAACTGTTTTTT
>-|-|TRBJ2-3|TRBV6-4
CASSDSNGHTQYF
TGTGCCAGCAGTGACTCGAACGGTCATACGCAGTATTTT
>-|-|TRBJ2-5|TRBV19
CASSTPFQETQYF
TGTGCCAGTAGTACGCCCTTTCAAGAGACCCAGTACTTC
>-|-|TRBJ2-1|TRBV7-9
CASSLGQGPSNEQFF
TGTGCCAGCAGCTTAGGCCAGGGGCCATCGAATGAGCAGTTCTTC
>-|-|TRBJ1-5|TRBV2
CASSVIFLKDQPQHF
TGTGCCAGCAGTGTTATTTTTTTGAAGGATCAGCCCCAGCATTTT
>-|TRBD1|TRBJ2-1|TRBV9
CASSGTGNNEQFF
TGTGCCAGCAGCGGGACAGGGAACAATGAGCAGTTCTTC
>-|-|TRBJ1-3|TRBV2
CASIESPGNTIYF
TGTGCCAGCATAGAGAGCCCTGGAAACACCATATATTTT
>-|TRBD1|TRBJ2-4|TRBV30
CACRGQGAGKNIQYF
TGTGCCTGTAGGGGCCAGGGGGCAGGCAAAAACATTCAGTACTTC
>-|TRBD1|TRBJ1-1|TRBV23-1
CASSQWTGILNTEAFF
TGCGCCAGCAGTCAGTGGACAGGAATACTGAACACTGAAGCTTTCTTT
>-|-|TRBJ2-1|TRBV11-2
CASSPFRVSSYNEQFF
TGTGCCAGCAGCCCTTTCAGGGTGAGCTCCTACAATGAGCAGTTCTTC
>-|-|TRBJ1-6|TRBV18
CASSQGGNNSPLHF
TGTGCCAGCTCACAGGGTGGGAATAATTCACCCCTCCACTTT
>-|-|TRBJ1-1|TRBV27
CASSRTAALDEAFF
TGTGCCAGCAGTCGCACCGCAGCGCTCGATGAAGCTTTCTTT
>-|-|TRBJ1-2|TRBV5-4
CASSLDLLSSGTRYTF
TGTGCCAGCAGCTTGGACCTCCTTTCCTCCGGGACTCGCTACACCTTC
>-|TRBD2|TRBJ2-3|TRBV2
CASRRELAGGRDTQYF
TGTGCCAGCAGGAGGGAACTAGCGGGGGGAAGGGATACGCAGTATTTT
>-|TRBD1|TRBJ2-3|TRBV7-2
CASSFSAGTADTQYF
TGTGCCAGCAGCTTCTCCGCCGGGACAGCAGATACGCAGTATTTT
>-|-|TRBJ1-2|TRBV19
CASTGGYGYGYTF
TGTGCCAGTACCGGGGGGTACGGCTATGGCTACACCTTC
>-|-|TRBJ2-3|TRBV2
CASTTGADTQYF
TGTGCCAGCACTACTGGGGCAGATACGCAGTATTTT
>-|-|TRBJ1-6|TRBV28
CASSFGDTNSPLHF
TGTGCCAGCAGTTTCGGGGATACTAATTCACCCCTCCACTTT
>-|-|TRBJ1-1|TRBV5-1
CASSLRGFTEAFF
TGCGCCAGCAGCTTGAGAGGGTTCACTGAAGCTTTCTTT
>-|-|TRBJ2-2|TRBV7-3
CASSGDPINTGELFF
TGTGCCAGCAGCGGGGACCCAATAAACACCGGGGAGCTGTTTTTT
>-|TRBD1|TRBJ1-1|TRBV2
CASRRDRGTNTEAFF
TGTGCCAGCCGCCGGGACAGGGGTACGAACACTGAAGCTTTCTTT
>-|-|TRBJ2-2|TRBV29-1
CSVEPGPGELFF
TGCAGCGTTGAACCAGGGCCCGGGGAGCTGTTTTTT
>-|TRBD1|TRBJ1-2|TRBV30
CAWRGTGPGGYTF
TGTGCCTGGAGGGGGACAGGGCCGGGTGGCTACACCTTC
>once|TRBD2|TRBJ2-1|TRBV27
CASSLAGVATNEQFF
TGTGCCAGCAGTTTAGCGGGGGTGGCTACGAATGAGCAGTTCTTC
>-|-|TRBJ2-6|TRBV19
CASSILRFGSPLSGANVLTF
TGTGCCAGTAGTATACTTAGGTTCGGCAGCCCCCTCTCTGGGGCCAACGTCCTGACTTTC
>-|-|TRBJ2-2|TRBV9
CASSRNSGELFF
TGTGCCAGCAGCAGGAACTCCGGGGAGCTGTTTTTT
>-|TRBD1|TRBJ2-7|TRBV5-1
CASSSGTGYEQYF
TGCGCCAGCAGCTCCGGGACAGGCTACGAGCAGTACTTC
>-|-|TRBJ1-6|TRBV19
CASRQGWNSPLHF
TGTGCCAGTAGGCAGGGTTGGAATTCACCCCTCCACTTT
>once|-|TRBJ1-2|TRBV9
CASSAGGNVGGTYGYTF
TGTGCCAGCAGCGCCGGGGGGAATGTAGGCGGGACCTATGGCTACACCTTC
>-|TRBD1|TRBJ2-7|TRBV7-9
CASSLADRGGQLYF
TGTGCCAGCAGCTTAGCCGACAGGGGAGGTCAACTGTACTTC
>-|-|TRBJ2-7|TRBV5-1
CASSLTGSYEQYF
TGCGCCAGCAGCTTGACAGGATCCTACGAGCAGTACTTC
>once|-|TRBJ1-4|TRBV2
CASSESGYGKLFF
TGTGCCAGCAGTGAATCCGGCTATGGGAAACTGTTTTTT